Below are 32 T cell receptor beta chains sequenced from a single sample in a study of T cells after yellow fever vaccination. TCRdb used MiXCR to reprocess the 5' RACE reads, holding one entry per CDR3 protein. This sample carries roughly 180,000 distinct CDR3 sequences, approximately 6.2% of them seen once, and the ten largest clones take just under 3%. Sequences were derived from CD4+ T cells sorted from PBMCs, sampled on the day of the first yellow fever vaccination. Source of these receptors: a man aged 18 to 30 who received the YFV17D yellow fever vaccine.

This clonotype was detected many times. The chain carries TRBV5-4 and TRBJ1-3; TRBD1 might be the D (5 bases). Germline-derived CDR1 and CDR2 are SGHNT and YYREEE (reference sequence). V lost 2 bases and J 4 bases, leaving 16 bases between the germline ends. The CDR3 extends over 16 amino acids. DNA of the CDR3: TGTGCCAGCAGCTTTGGGGCGGGGACGACCGGAAACACCATATATTTT. As protein: CASSFGAGTTGNTIYF. The whole variable domain, filled in from reference TRBV5-4 and TRBJ1-3, reads ETGVTQSPTHLIKTRGQQVTLRCSSQSGHNTVSWYQQALGQGPQFIFQYYREEENGRGNFPPRFSGLQFPNYSSELNVNALELDDSALYLCASSFGAGTTGNTIYFGEGSWLTVV.

This clonotype was seen more than once but under ten times. The J gene is TRBJ2-1, the V gene TRBV6-5, with D perhaps matching TRBD1 or TRBD2 (5 bases each). Looked up from germline, CDR1 is MNHEY and CDR2 is SVGAGI. V shed 8 bases and J shed 3 bases, with 8 bases lying between them. The CDR3 is 12 amino acids. CDR3 region: CASWGFYNEQFF. The CDR3 DNA follows: TGTGCCAGCTGGGGGTTCTACAATGAGCAGTTCTTC.

A note on this clonotype: A much larger clone is a single base away; this may be a read error. DNA for the CDR3: TGTGCCAGCAGCCGAGGGGGGCTCTTGAATGAGCAGTTCTTC. Protein sequence: CASSRGGLLNEQFF. This chain links TRBV7-2 with TRBJ2-1; D might be TRBD1 or TRBD2, each matching 6 bases. Germline V gene sequence: CDR1 SGHTA, CDR2 FQGNSA. The V end was cut by 5 bases, the J end by 7 bases, with 15 bases between. This CDR3 contains 14 residues. Filled out from reference TRBV7-2 and TRBJ2-1, the complete variable domain reads GAGVSQSPSNKVTEKGKDVELRCDPISGHTALYWYRQSLGQGLEFLIYFQGNSAPDKSGLPSDRFSAERTGGSVSTLTIQRTQQEDSAVYLCASSRGGLLNEQFFGPGTRLTVL.

This clonotype was seen repeatedly, ten times or more. V is TRBV4-1 and J is TRBJ1-3; D uncertain. CDR1 and CDR2 from the germline V gene are MGHRA and YSYEKL. The V gene lost 3 bases and the J gene lost 2 bases, with 5 bases spanning the gap. The CDR3 runs to 13 residues. CDR3 region: CASSHQAGNTIYF. CDR3 nucleotides: TGCGCCAGCAGCCACCAGGCTGGAAACACCATATATTTT.

This clonotype was counted a few times. In DNA, the CDR3 is TGTGCCAGCAGCGTGGGACAGGGGGGCGGGGAGCTGTTTTTT. Translated, it gives CASSVGQGGGELFF. The chain combines TRBV9 with TRBJ2-2; 11 nucleotides line up with TRBD1. This CDR3 region has 14 residues. V gave up 2 bases and J gave up 7 bases; unmatched junction bases: 1. Per germline, CDR1 SGDLS and CDR2 YYNGEE.

This clonotype was seen at least ten times. The chain joins TRBV10-2 to TRBJ2-5; 7 bases fit TRBD1. The V gene end was trimmed by 6 bases and the J gene end by 1 base; junction bases not matched to a gene: 5. The CDR3 extends over 14 amino acids. Germline CDR1 reads WSHSY; CDR2 reads SAAADI. CDR3 loop: CASRMGQRQETQYF. The CDR3 nucleotides are TGCGCCAGCAGGATGGGACAGCGCCAAGAGACCCAGTACTTC.

The V gene is TRBV18, the J gene TRBJ2-2; TRBD1 or TRBD2 may be the D gene (5 bases each). Germline V lookup: CDR1 KGHSH, CDR2 LQKENI. The CDR3 runs 13 residues. Trimming removed 2 bases from V and 6 bases from J, with 7 bases in between. This CDR3 reads CASSPRGAGELFF. CDR3 bases: TGTGCCAGCTCACCAAGGGGAGCCGGGGAGCTGTTTTTT.

This clonotype was detected a few times. This sequence joins TRBV6-6 and TRBJ1-3; D not certain. CDR1 MNHNY and CDR2 SVGAGI come from the germline V gene (reference sequence). CDR3 length: 15 amino acids. Trimming left V 2 bases short and J 0 bases short, with 8 bases between. The CDR3 is CASSYGQSSGNTIYF. DNA of the CDR3: TGTGCCAGCAGTTACGGGCAAAGCTCTGGAAACACCATATATTTT.

The genes are TRBV18 and TRBJ2-5; 7 bases line up with TRBD2. The CDR3 length is 15 residues. Trimming cost V 3 bases and J 0 bases; bases outside gene matches: 4. Germline V gene lookup returns CDR1 KGHSH and CDR2 LQKENI. The DNA of the CDR3 is TGTGCCAGCTCACCTGGGACTACCTACCAAGAGACCCAGTACTTC. It is translated as CASSPGTTYQETQYF.

The chain combines TRBV25-1 with TRBJ2-5; possible D gene TRBD1, 5 bases. The V end lost 8 bases, the J end lost 4 bases, and 11 bases lay between the germline ends. This CDR3 spans 12 amino acids. Germline assignment: CDR1 MGHDK and CDR2 SYGVNS. The CDR3 sequence is CASGVGVETQYF. The DNA of the CDR3 is TGTGCCAGCGGGGTAGGGGTAGAGACCCAGTACTTC.

This clonotype was counted a few times. The genes are TRBV5-1 and TRBJ1-1; weak D call: TRBD1 (6 bases). Germline V gives CDR1 SGHRS, CDR2 YFSETQ. V lost 4 bases to trimming and J lost 1 base, with 11 bases between them. This CDR3 is built from 14 residues. The CDR3 region is CASSNLQGNTEAFF. The CDR3 region has the DNA TGCGCCAGCAGCAACTTACAGGGGAACACTGAAGCTTTCTTT.

This clonotype appeared many times. The genes are TRBV12-3 or TRBV12-4 and TRBJ1-5; possible D gene TRBD1, 6 bases. This CDR3 has 14 residues. V shed 5 bases and J shed 8 bases, with 16 bases lying between them. CDR3: CASSPQGSMEPQHF. The CDR3, as DNA: TGTGCCAGCAGTCCACAGGGTTCGATGGAGCCCCAGCATTTT.

The CDR3 spells CASMDGGRATQETQYF. The CDR3 DNA is TGCGCCAGCATGGACGGGGGCAGGGCTACGCAAGAGACCCAGTACTTC. V usage is TRBV10-2 and J usage is TRBJ2-5; D is possibly TRBD1 or TRBD2 (6 bases each). Germline V CDR1 and CDR2: WSHSY, SAAADI. Between the trimmed V and J ends, which lost 7 bases and 2 bases, there was a span of 20 bases. The CDR3 consists of 16 residues.

The chain links TRBV18 to TRBJ1-1; TRBD1 matches at 8 bases. This CDR3 is 15 amino acids long. Germline trimming cut 2 bases from V and 4 bases from J; bases unmatched to any gene: 6. Germline CDR1 is KGHSH and CDR2 is LQKENI. DNA for the CDR3: TGTGCCAGCTCACCAGGACAGGGTTGGAGCACTGAAGCTTTCTTT. Protein product: CASSPGQGWSTEAFF.

This clonotype showed up just a few times. The V call is TRBV6-2 or TRBV6-3, the J call TRBJ2-2; the D gene is possibly TRBD2 (7 bases). Trimming pared 7 bases from V and 5 bases from J, leaving 26 bases between. This CDR3 comprises 18 residues. Germline V CDR1 and CDR2: MNHEY, SVGEGT. In DNA, the CDR3 is TGTGCCAGCAAGCACTACTCGGCGGGGGCCACTGGGACCGGGGAGCTGTTTTTT. Translated: CASKHYSAGATGTGELFF.

This clonotype was counted a few times. The chain employs TRBV30 and TRBJ2-2, with a weak D call TRBD2 (6 bases). This CDR3 is 14 amino acids long. CDR1 GTSNPN and CDR2 SVGIG come from the germline V gene (reference sequence). Trimming pared 4 bases from V and 2 bases from J, leaving 11 bases between. CDR3 residues: CAWKIGGNTGELFF. The DNA for the CDR3 is TGTGCCTGGAAAATCGGGGGTAACACCGGGGAGCTGTTTTTT.

The chain employs TRBV5-1 and TRBJ1-2; TRBD1 is a possible D gene (6 bases). Trimming removed 2 bases from V and 3 bases from J, with 14 bases in between. Germline CDR1 is SGHRS and CDR2 is YFSETQ. The CDR3 spans 15 residues. The CDR3, as DNA: TGCGCCAGCAGCTTAAGCGAGGGGGGTTACTATGGCTACACCTTC. Translation: CASSLSEGGYYGYTF.

This clonotype was observed a few times. The CDR3 nucleotides are TGCAGTGCTGGCCTAGCGGGGGGGAGCGGGGAGCTGTTTTTT. It translates to CSAGLAGGSGELFF. The chain joins TRBV20-1 to TRBJ2-2, with 12 bases identical to TRBD2. In germline, CDR1 is DFQATT, CDR2 SNEGSKA (reference sequence). The V gene end was trimmed by 5 bases and the J gene end by 7 bases; junction bases not matched to a gene: 5. This CDR3 comprises 14 residues.

This clonotype was seen at least ten times. V is TRBV7-9 and J is TRBJ1-5; D remains ambiguous. Looked up from germline, CDR1 is SEHNR and CDR2 is FQNEAQ (reference sequence). Trimming pared 1 base from V and 0 bases from J, leaving 7 bases between. CDR3 length equals 15 residues. The CDR3 protein is CASSLDRYSNQPQHF. The CDR3 nucleotides are TGTGCCAGCAGCTTAGACCGATATAGCAATCAGCCCCAGCATTTT. The full variable domain, rest sourced from reference TRBV7-9 and TRBJ1-5, is DTGVSQNPRHKITKRGQNVTFRCDPISEHNRLYWYRQTLGQGPEFLTYFQNEAQLEKSRLLSDRFSAERPKGSFSTLEIQRTEQGDSAMYLCASSLDRYSNQPQHFGDGTRLSIL.

This clonotype came up many times. The chain recombines TRBV12-3 or TRBV12-4 with TRBJ2-5; weak D call: TRBD2 (6 bases). This CDR3 is built from 14 residues. Trimming removed 6 bases at V and 5 bases at J, with 16 bases between. The CDR3: CASRSGTHGETQYF. Written as DNA, the CDR3 is TGTGCCAGCAGATCCGGGACTCACGGGGAGACCCAGTACTTC.

In this sample, this clonotype turned up many times. The chain has TRBV5-1 and TRBJ2-2, with D possibly TRBD2 on 5 matching bases. Germline V gene sequence: CDR1 SGHRS, CDR2 YFSETQ. The V end lost 2 bases, the J end lost 2 bases, and 10 bases lay between the germline ends. The CDR3 contains 15 residues. CDR3 coding DNA: TGCGCCAGCAGCTTAGCGGCGGATAACACCGGGGAGCTGTTTTTT. Its protein is CASSLAADNTGELFF.

In its sample, this clonotype was seen many times. The rearrangement joins TRBV6-2 or TRBV6-3 to TRBJ1-1, with D unresolved. Germline CDR1 is MNHEY and CDR2 is SVGEGT. The CDR3 spans 12 residues. The germline V and J ends were trimmed by 2 bases and 3 bases, with 4 bases remaining between them. CDR3 sequence reads: CASSYMYTEAFF. Written as DNA, the CDR3 is TGTGCCAGCAGTTACATGTACACTGAAGCTTTCTTT.

This clonotype was counted ten times or more. The chain uses TRBV24-1 and TRBJ1-5; D may be TRBD1 (6 bases). This CDR3 has 16 amino acids. Looked up from germline, CDR1 is KGHDR and CDR2 is SFDVKD. Trimming cost V 2 bases and J 3 bases, with 13 bases left between them. The CDR3 DNA sequence: TGTGCCACCAGTGATTCCATGGACAGCTACAATCAGCCCCAGCATTTT. Translation: CATSDSMDSYNQPQHF.

This clonotype was observed a few times. The gene calls are TRBV7-9 and TRBJ2-7; 8 bases align to TRBD1. Germline CDR1 and CDR2: SEHNR and FQNEAQ (reference sequence). The junction had 8 bases not matched to a gene; V was cut back by 3 bases and J by 4 bases. CDR3 length equals 15 residues. DNA of the CDR3: TGTGCCAGCAGCTTTGGACAGGGTGGGATATACGAGCAGTACGTC. This gives the protein CASSFGQGGIYEQYV.

This clonotype has a count of ten or more. The rearrangement links TRBV7-8 to TRBJ1-1, with D hard to call. Germline-derived CDR1 and CDR2 are SGHVS and FQNEAQ. There are 12 residues in the CDR3. The V end lost 3 bases, the J end lost 5 bases, and 7 bases lay between the germline ends. Here the CDR3 reads CASSLTGTEAFF. CDR3 DNA: TGTGCCAGCAGCTTGACGGGGACTGAAGCTTTCTTT.

This clonotype has a count of ten or more. V gene TRBV6-5 combines with J gene TRBJ1-1, with 9 bases identical to TRBD1. This CDR3 has 16 amino acids. V was clipped by 9 bases and J by 0 bases; unmatched bases: 11. Germline CDR1 and CDR2: MNHEY and SVGAGI. CDR3 sequence (DNA): TGTGCCAGTTACCCGGGACAGGGTCCCCTGAACACTGAAGCTTTCTTT. Protein: CASYPGQGPLNTEAFF.

This clonotype has at least ten counts. The CDR3 here is CASSQPIRTRDNEQFF. The CDR3 nucleotides read TGCGCCAGCAGCCAACCCATTAGAACCCGAGACAATGAGCAGTTCTTC. V usage is TRBV4-1 and J usage is TRBJ2-1, with D uncertain. CDR3 length equals 16 residues. Trimming took off 2 bases at V and 5 bases at J, with 16 bases between the two ends. CDR1 MGHRA and CDR2 YSYEKL come from the germline V gene.

This clonotype was picked up many times. V is TRBV12-3 or TRBV12-4 and J is TRBJ2-1, with 8 bases lining up with TRBD2. Unmatched junction bases numbered 6, after V lost 2 bases and J lost 6 bases. CDR3 size: 15 residues. DNA of the CDR3: TGTGCCAGCAGTTTATCGGGGGGGCTCTCCAATGAGCAGTTCTTC. Protein sequence: CASSLSGGLSNEQFF.

The sample holds many counts of this clonotype. The chain carries TRBV5-4 and TRBJ2-2; D not resolved. CDR1 and CDR2 (germline): SGHNT, YYREEE (reference sequence). The CDR3 covers 15 residues. Trimming stripped 3 bases from V and 0 bases from J, with 9 bases between. CDR3 DNA sequence: TGTGCCAGCAGCTCATCGAAAGCGAACACCGGGGAGCTGTTTTTT. Translating gives CASSSSKANTGELFF.

This clonotype was counted only a few times. V usage is TRBV5-5 and J usage is TRBJ2-7, with D unclear. Trimming removed 5 bases from V and 1 base from J, with 19 bases in between. This CDR3 comprises 16 residues. The germline CDR1 and CDR2 sequences are SGHKS and YYEKEE (reference sequence). CDR3: CASRTGPRGPSYEQYV. The CDR3 DNA reads TGTGCCAGCAGGACGGGCCCCCGAGGCCCTTCCTACGAGCAGTACGTC.

The chain uses TRBV7-2 and TRBJ1-5; no definite D call. This CDR3 has 17 amino acids. Germline lookup yields CDR1 SGHTA and CDR2 FQGNSA. Deletions cut 0 bases from V and 9 bases from J, with 21 bases between. CDR3: CASSLAPPTGLLGPQHF. In DNA form, the CDR3 reads TGTGCCAGCAGCTTAGCTCCCCCTACTGGGCTCTTGGGGCCCCAGCATTTT.

The V and J genes are TRBV7-9 and TRBJ2-5; D remains unclear. CDR1 SEHNR and CDR2 FQNEAQ come from the germline V gene (reference sequence). V lost 3 bases to trimming and J lost 4 bases, with 9 bases between them. This CDR3 comprises 13 residues. CDR3 region: CASSFQARETQYF. The DNA of the CDR3 is TGTGCCAGCAGCTTTCAGGCCAGAGAGACCCAGTACTTC. Using reference TRBV7-9 and TRBJ2-5 for the parts outside the CDR3, the full variable domain is DTGVSQNPRHKITKRGQNVTFRCDPISEHNRLYWYRQTLGQGPEFLTYFQNEAQLEKSRLLSDRFSAERPKGSFSTLEIQRTEQGDSAMYLCASSFQARETQYFGPGTRLLVL.